The 20 T cell receptor beta chains below were found in one sample sequenced in a study of T cells in Graves' hyperthyroidism and ophthalmopathy. RNA transcripts provided the source from which TCR beta CDR3 regions were amplified. The TCR CDR3 was amplified in a first-round RT-PCR using the HTBI primer set. Via MiXCR, TCRdb re-called the multiplex PCR reads, giving one row per CDR3 protein. Of about 510,000 distinct CDR3 sequences in the sample, less than 15% were seen once. The specimen sequenced was blood. The receptor set was obtained from a woman between 35 and 50 years old with Graves' hyperthyroidism.

This clonotype was detected only a few times. The chain is built from TRBV7-9 and TRBJ2-3; the D gene is possibly TRBD2 (5 bases). The CDR3 totals 13 residues. V was shortened by 6 bases and J by 2 bases, with 9 bases between the two germline ends. CDR1 and CDR2 (germline): SEHNR, FQNEAQ (reference sequence). In DNA form, the CDR3 reads TGTGCCAGCAGGGAGGCTGTCACAGATACGCAGTATTTT. Translating it yields CASREAVTDTQYF.

The V call is TRBV7-3, the J call TRBJ2-7; 7 bases are shared with TRBD1. The V gene's germline CDR1 is SGHTA and CDR2 FQGTGA. V shed 5 bases, J shed 0 bases, and the junction held 10 bases outside the gene matches. This CDR3 region has 16 residues. CDR3 DNA: TGTGCCAGCAGCAAAGTTCCCGGGACAGTCTCCTACGAGCAGTACTTC. It yields the protein CASSKVPGTVSYEQYF.

This clonotype was observed a handful of times. The gene calls are TRBV4-1 and TRBJ1-5; D gene uncertain. The CDR3 runs to 18 residues. Deletions cut 0 bases from V and 0 bases from J, with 15 bases between. Germline assignment: CDR1 MGHRA and CDR2 YSYEKL. The DNA of the CDR3 is TGCGCCAGCAGCCAAGATAGAATGGAGGCGGGTAGCAATCAGCCCCAGCATTTT. Encoded protein: CASSQDRMEAGSNQPQHF.

This clonotype has just a few counts. The rearrangement uses TRBV19 and TRBJ2-3, with 7 positions matching TRBD1. V was clipped by 10 bases and J by 2 bases; unmatched bases: 6. CDR1 and CDR2 (germline): LNHDA, SQIVND (reference sequence). There are 13 residues in the CDR3. In DNA form, the CDR3 reads TGTGCCACTGGACAGGCTTCCACAGATACGCAGTATTTT. This sequence encodes CATGQASTDTQYF.

Remarks on this clonotype: At one boundary the junction diverges from the germline segment, which might be a read error. This rearrangement joins TRBV7-7 to TRBJ2-1; 10 nucleotides match TRBD2. The CDR3 runs 15 residues. Germline lookup yields CDR1 SSHAT and CDR2 FNYEAQ (reference sequence). The DNA for the CDR3 is TGTGCTAGCAGCAAAGGGGCTAGCGGGAGCAATGAGCAGTTCTTC. It is translated as CASSKGASGSNEQFF.

Notes on this clonotype: Since the CDR3 does not end with the conserved phenylalanine or tryptophan, this likely comes from a read error. This chain uses TRBV12-3 or TRBV12-4 with TRBJ2-7; no reliable D call. The CDR3 has 13 residues. The ends were cut back, 5 bases at V and 0 bases at J, with 8 bases in the middle. The chain's CDR3 is CASSLYSSYEQYL. CDR3 sequence (DNA): TGTGCCAGCAGTCTGTACAGCTCCTACGAGCAGTACCTC.

This chain connects TRBV20-1 to TRBJ1-2, with D hard to call. Trimming removed 6 bases from V and 1 base from J, with 9 bases in between. The CDR3 spans 12 residues. Germline V lookup: CDR1 DFQATT, CDR2 SNEGSKA (reference sequence). The CDR3 coding sequence is TGCAGTGCCCAGCATGGTAACTATGGCTACACCTTC. Its translation: CSAQHGNYGYTF.

The genes are TRBV11-3 and TRBJ2-3; 11 bases map to TRBD2. The germline CDR1 and CDR2 sequences are SGHNT and YENEEA. With 4 bases clipped from V and 3 bases from J, the junction kept 9 bases outside the gene matches. This CDR3 contains 17 residues. This CDR3 is CASSSGTSGFSTDTQYF. DNA for the CDR3: TGTGCCAGCAGCTCCGGGACTAGCGGCTTTTCTACAGATACGCAGTATTTT.

In its sample, this clonotype was seen a few times. The chain uses TRBV5-5 and TRBJ2-1; TRBD2 aligns across 7 bases. The germline gives CDR1 SGHKS, CDR2 YYEKEE (reference sequence). With V trimmed by 2 bases and J by 6 bases, 8 bases remained unmatched. This CDR3 region has 15 residues. The CDR3 DNA reads TGTGCCAGCAGCTTTTTAGGCCCGGGGGGCAATGAGCAGTTCTTC. It translates to CASSFLGPGGNEQFF.

The chain couples TRBV7-9 to TRBJ2-1, with D perhaps TRBD1 (5 bases). CDR3 length: 15 residues. The germline V and J ends were trimmed by 7 bases and 6 bases, with 19 bases remaining between them. Germline V lookup: CDR1 SEHNR, CDR2 FQNEAQ (reference sequence). The CDR3 DNA follows: TGTGCCAGCAAAGACTCCCCAGGGAAGGGCAATGAGCAGTTCTTC. Translation gives CASKDSPGKGNEQFF.

In this sample, this clonotype turned up many times. The rearrangement links TRBV6-1 to TRBJ2-2; 9 nucleotides agree with TRBD1. The V gene's germline CDR1 is MNHNS and CDR2 SASEGT. Losses at the gene ends were 6 bases for V and 2 bases for J; bases not matched to a gene: 16. The CDR3 spans 19 residues. The DNA of the CDR3 is TGTGCCAGCAGAAGAACGACTCTGCGGACAGGGGAAAACACCGGGGAGCTGTTTTTT. Protein: CASRRTTLRTGENTGELFF.

This clonotype came up many times. The J gene is TRBJ1-5, the V gene TRBV6-1, with D uncertain. This CDR3 region has 13 residues. CDR1 and CDR2 (germline): MNHNS, SASEGT. The V gene lost 7 bases and the J gene lost 2 bases, with 9 bases spanning the gap. The CDR3 DNA follows: TGTGCCAGCACCCCCAATGGCAATCAGCCCCAGCATTTT. Translating gives CASTPNGNQPQHF.

This clonotype was recorded at least ten times. J is TRBJ2-3 and V is TRBV29-1; 11 nucleotides line up with TRBD2. Germline CDR1 reads SQVTM; CDR2 reads ANQGSEA. This CDR3 comprises 15 residues. The ends lost 3 bases at V and 4 bases at J; junction bases unmatched: 6. The CDR3 region is CSVEVAGGWADTQYF. CDR3 DNA: TGCAGCGTTGAGGTAGCGGGAGGGTGGGCAGATACGCAGTATTTT.

This clonotype was counted at least ten times. V usage is TRBV7-2 and J usage is TRBJ2-5; 7 bases are shared with TRBD2. V was clipped by 0 bases and J by 5 bases; unmatched bases: 9. The germline gives CDR1 SGHTA, CDR2 FQGNSA. CDR3 length: 16 amino acids. The CDR3 sequence: CASSLASTGGGETQYF. The CDR3 nucleotides read TGTGCCAGCAGCTTAGCGTCGACGGGGGGAGGCGAGACCCAGTACTTC.

A single count supports this clonotype. This sequence joins TRBV25-1 and TRBJ2-5; D is unclear. The CDR3 has 13 residues. CDR1 MGHDK and CDR2 SYGVNS come from the germline V gene. The germline V and J ends were trimmed by 1 base and 2 bases, with 5 bases remaining between them. The DNA of the CDR3 is TGTGCCAGCAGTGAATTCACTCAAGAGACCCAGTACTTC. Its translation: CASSEFTQETQYF.

This clonotype was observed at least ten times. The rearrangement joins TRBV6-1 to TRBJ2-1; D remains ambiguous. Germline CDR1 is MNHNS and CDR2 is SASEGT. CDR3 length equals 13 residues. The V end lost 4 bases, the J end lost 6 bases, and 10 bases lay between the germline ends. The CDR3 region is CASSVSPSNEQFF. The CDR3 DNA follows: TGTGCCAGCAGTGTGTCCCCCAGCAATGAGCAGTTCTTC.

V gene TRBV6-1 combines with J gene TRBJ1-4; D perhaps matches TRBD1 (6 bases). CDR3 size: 14 residues. Deletions cut 7 bases from V and 4 bases from J, with 13 bases between. CDR1 MNHNS and CDR2 SASEGT come from the germline V gene. CDR3 sequence (DNA): TGTGCCAGCAATGGGGGACACAATAATGAAAAACTGTTTTTT. Its protein product is CASNGGHNNEKLFF.

This chain connects TRBV28 to TRBJ2-1, with 15 bases identical to TRBD2. Trimming removed 6 bases from V and 9 bases from J; junction bases left unmatched: 12. The CDR3 covers 17 residues. CDR1 and CDR2 from the germline V gene are MDHEN and SYDVKM. CDR3: CASRSGTSGRRRSEQFF. CDR3 DNA: TGTGCCAGCAGGTCAGGGACTAGCGGGAGGAGGAGGAGTGAGCAGTTCTTC.

This clonotype came up many times. The chain couples TRBV2 to TRBJ2-1; 7 bases match TRBD2. Germline V gene lookup returns CDR1 SNHLY and CDR2 FYNNEI. This CDR3 is 15 amino acids long. V was clipped by 1 base and J by 9 bases; unmatched bases: 9. The CDR3 DNA reads as TGTGCCAGCAGTGAAGGAAGACTGGGGGGGAGTGAGCAGTTCTTC. Translation: CASSEGRLGGSEQFF.

This rearrangement joins TRBV20-1 to TRBJ2-5, with D perhaps TRBD2 (6 bases). CDR1 and CDR2 (germline): DFQATT, SNEGSKA (reference sequence). The ends were cut back, 3 bases at V and 5 bases at J, with 13 bases in the middle. This CDR3 spans 13 amino acids. CDR3 sequence: CSARRGDGETQYF. The CDR3 bases are TGCAGTGCTAGGCGGGGTGACGGGGAGACCCAGTACTTC.